One sample yielded the 24 T cell receptor beta chains listed below, sequenced in a study of blood T cell repertoires in COVID-19. The assay was immunoSEQ multiplex PCR, and TCRdb's table has in-frame clones only and misses some. The sample lists around 310,000 clones; 90% were seen once. Sequencing used peripheral blood. The receptors come from a woman in her 40s with COVID-19, enrolled during active disease.

V and J are TRBV6-5 and TRBJ1-5; D perhaps matches TRBD1 (6 bases). CDR1 is MNHEY and CDR2 is SVGAGI in the germline V gene. The CDR3 is 16 residues long. Trimming left V 4 bases short and J 2 bases short, with 15 bases between. The CDR3 reads CASSLSNRVGNQPQHF. The CDR3 DNA is TGTGCCAGCAGTTTATCCAACAGGGTGGGCAATCAGCCCCAGCATTTT.

This clone came up a few times. The CDR3 protein is CASSLLGSPTITPYEQYF. CDR3 bases: TGTGCCAGCAGTTTGCTAGGGTCACCGACTATTACTCCTTACGAGCAGTACTTC. The V and J genes are TRBV27 and TRBJ2-7; D is perhaps TRBD2 (5 bases). CDR3 size: 18 residues. The ends were cut back, 3 bases at V and 4 bases at J, with 25 bases in the middle. CDR1 is MNHEY and CDR2 is SMNVEV in the germline V gene (reference sequence).

V is TRBV4-2 and J is TRBJ1-1; TRBD1 matches 8 bases. From germline, CDR1 is LGHNA and CDR2 YNFKEQ. The V and J ends lost 3 bases and 3 bases, in that order; junction bases with no gene match: 3. This CDR3 has 14 residues. CDR3 sequence (DNA): TGTGCCAGCAGCCAGACAGGGGAGGACACTGAAGCTTTCTTT. Its protein product is CASSQTGEDTEAFF.

This chain links TRBV28 with TRBJ2-3; 8 nucleotides match TRBD1. CDR3 length: 14 amino acids. Germline-derived CDR1 and CDR2 are MDHEN and SYDVKM. V dropped 8 bases and J dropped 6; count of bases not matched to a gene: 10. The CDR3 region has the DNA TGTGCCAGCCTTCGGACAGGGATAAGGGATACGCAGTATTTT. This translates into CASLRTGIRDTQYF.

This chain uses TRBV9 with TRBJ2-7; 8 bases agree with TRBD1. CDR3 length equals 14 residues. V lost 4 bases, J lost 2 bases, and 5 bases stayed unmatched. Germline loops: CDR1 SGDLS, CDR2 YYNGEE. CDR3 region: CASSPRQGPYEQYF. In DNA form, the CDR3 reads TGTGCCAGCAGCCCTCGACAGGGGCCCTACGAGCAGTACTTC.

The rearrangement uses TRBV19 and TRBJ1-4, with D unclear. The CDR3 sequence is 13 residues long. CDR1 LNHDA and CDR2 SQIVND come from the germline V gene (reference sequence). The V end lost 3 bases, the J end lost 12 bases, and 14 bases lay between the germline ends. Here the CDR3 DNA reads TGTGCCAGTAGTATCCGGAGAGGTTCCGAACTGTTTTTT. The encoded protein is CASSIRRGSELFF.

V usage is TRBV25-1 and J usage is TRBJ1-3; tentative D call: TRBD1 (6 bases). CDR1 is MGHDK and CDR2 is SYGVNS in the germline V gene. Trimming removed 5 bases at V and 4 bases at J, with 15 bases between. This CDR3 has 15 residues. The CDR3 DNA follows: TGTGCCAGCAGTCCCCCGGGACACTTCGGAAACACCATATATTTT. Its protein product is CASSPPGHFGNTIYF.

The V and J genes are TRBV9 and TRBJ1-1; 8 nucleotides agree with TRBD1. The V segment lost 3 bases and the J segment 1 base; nucleotides outside the gene matches: 8. The germline CDR1 and CDR2 sequences are SGDLS and YYNGEE. The CDR3 extends over 16 amino acids. The CDR3 DNA follows: TGTGCCAGCAGCGCGGCCCCAGGGGGCAGGAACACTGAAGCTTTCTTT. Its protein product is CASSAAPGGRNTEAFF.

This chain connects TRBV24-1 to TRBJ1-4, with a possible D match to TRBD1 (5 bases). Per germline, CDR1 KGHDR and CDR2 SFDVKD. This CDR3 contains 12 residues. The V end lost 7 bases, the J end lost 6 bases, and 8 bases lay between the germline ends. CDR3 sequence: CATSQGYEKLFF. The CDR3 DNA reads TGTGCCACCAGCCAGGGTTATGAAAAACTGTTTTTT.

The CDR3 sequence: CASSFSQGQQNSPLHF. CDR3 DNA sequence: TGTGCCAGCAGTTTTAGTCAAGGACAGCAAAATTCACCCCTCCACTTT. The rearrangement links TRBV28 to TRBJ1-6, with D perhaps matching TRBD1 (6 bases). Germline values: CDR1 MDHEN, CDR2 SYDVKM. This CDR3 contains 16 residues. Trimming pared 3 bases from V and 7 bases from J, leaving 16 bases between.

This sequence joins TRBV18 and TRBJ2-1, with 10 bases aligning to TRBD2. The ends lost 10 bases at V and 7 bases at J; junction bases unmatched: 19. The CDR3 loop spans 17 amino acids. Germline V gene sequence: CDR1 KGHSH, CDR2 LQKENI. CDR3 in DNA: TGTGCCACCTTCACGACCGTATCTAGCGGGAGTCGGAATGAGCAGTTCTTC. It encodes CATFTTVSSGSRNEQFF.

The chain uses TRBV19 and TRBJ1-2, with 7 bases matching TRBD1. V shed 4 bases, J shed 1 base, and the junction held 6 bases outside the gene matches. This CDR3 comprises 15 residues. Germline values: CDR1 LNHDA, CDR2 SQIVND (reference sequence). The CDR3 nucleotides read TGTGCCAGTAGTAGGCCGGGACAGAGTAACTATGGCTACACCTTC. Translating gives CASSRPGQSNYGYTF.

The chain carries TRBV11-2 and TRBJ2-2, with 10 bases that match TRBD1. Germline loops: CDR1 SGHAT, CDR2 FQNNGV. The CDR3 length is 15 residues. V shed 4 bases, J shed 7 bases, and the junction held 6 bases outside the gene matches. The CDR3, as DNA: TGTGCCAGCAGCTGGACAGGGGGTCTTAACGGGGAGCTGTTTTTT. This gives the protein CASSWTGGLNGELFF.

The V and J genes are TRBV7-3 and TRBJ2-5; 9 bases align to TRBD1. The J segment lost 4 bases and the V segment lost 5 bases, leaving 8 bases of the junction unmatched. In germline, CDR1 is SGHTA, CDR2 FQGTGA. The CDR3 is 15 residues long. CDR3 region: CASSRTGGATETQYF. CDR3 nucleotides: TGTGCCAGCAGCCGAACAGGGGGCGCAACAGAGACCCAGTACTTC.

The chain links TRBV27 to TRBJ1-2; 9 nucleotides agree with TRBD1. CDR1 MNHEY and CDR2 SMNVEV come from the germline V gene (reference sequence). V dropped 6 bases and J dropped 3; count of bases not matched to a gene: 8. This CDR3 has 15 amino acids. CDR3 amino acids: CASRNRGLGDYGYTF. For the CDR3, the DNA is TGTGCCAGCAGAAACAGGGGGCTAGGAGACTATGGCTACACCTTC.

This chain connects TRBV9 to TRBJ2-7, with 7 bases aligning to TRBD2. The CDR3 consists of 13 residues. CDR1 is SGDLS and CDR2 is YYNGEE in the germline V gene. The J segment lost 2 bases and the V segment lost 4 bases, leaving 3 bases of the junction unmatched. DNA for the CDR3: TGTGCCAGCAGCACCGGACTAGCCTACGAGCAGTACTTC. This encodes CASSTGLAYEQYF.

In its sample, this clone was seen a few times. This chain links TRBV2 with TRBJ1-1, with a tentative D call TRBD1 (5 bases). Deletions cut 5 bases from V and 1 base from J, with 8 bases between. The CDR3 is made up of 13 amino acids. Germline-derived CDR1 and CDR2 are SNHLY and FYNNEI. The CDR3 is CASSRQPNTEAFF. CDR3 sequence (DNA): TGTGCCAGCAGTCGACAGCCGAACACTGAAGCTTTCTTT.

J is TRBJ2-7 and V is TRBV28, with D perhaps TRBD1 (5 bases). The CDR3 has 13 amino acids. The V gene lost 2 bases and the J gene lost 3 bases, with 8 bases spanning the gap. CDR1 is MDHEN and CDR2 is SYDVKM in the germline V gene. The CDR3 here is CASSLRQFYEQYF. The CDR3 coding sequence is TGTGCCAGCAGTTTACGACAGTTCTACGAGCAGTACTTC. The whole variable domain, remainder taken from reference TRBV28 and TRBJ2-7, is DVKVTQSSRYLVKRTGEKVFLECVQDMDHENMFWYRQDPGLGLRLIYFSYDVKMKEKGDIPEGYSVSREKKERFSLILESASTNQTSMYLCASSLRQFYEQYFGPGTRLTVT.

In DNA, the CDR3 is TGTGCCAGCAGCCAAGAACGGGACAGGTTTTTTCATTCACCCCTCCACTTT. This codes for CASSQERDRFFHSPLHF. V usage is TRBV3-1 (or the pseudogene TRBV3-2) and J usage is TRBJ1-6; TRBD1 matches 8 bases. Germline V gene sequence: CDR1 LGHDT, CDR2 YNNKEL (reference sequence). Unmatched junction bases numbered 9, after V lost 0 bases and J lost 8 bases. The CDR3 loop spans 17 amino acids.

The J gene is TRBJ2-2, the V gene TRBV7-2, with 9 bases identical to TRBD2. Germline CDR1 reads SGHTA; CDR2 reads FQGNSA. CDR3 length equals 16 residues. V trimming: 1 base; J trimming: 4 bases; junction bases outside the gene matches: 4. CDR3 DNA sequence: TGTGCCAGCAGCTTAGTCGCGGGAGGGTTCACCGGGGAGCTGTTTTTT. Its translation: CASSLVAGGFTGELFF.

This chain connects TRBV3-1 (or the pseudogene TRBV3-2) to TRBJ2-7, with a tentative D call TRBD1 (6 bases). With 0 bases removed from V and 0 bases from J, the gap between germline ends came to 9 bases. The length of the CDR3 is 15 residues. Germline values: CDR1 LGHDT, CDR2 YNNKEL (reference sequence). Written as DNA, the CDR3 is TGTGCCAGCAGCCAAGAAGACAGGTTCTCCTACGAGCAGTACTTC. Its protein is CASSQEDRFSYEQYF.

The V and J genes are TRBV5-5 and TRBJ1-4; D unclear. V was clipped by 2 bases and J by 7 bases, with 6 bases between them. The CDR3 length is 12 residues. Germline CDR1 and CDR2: SGHKS and YYEKEE (reference sequence). The CDR3 here is CASSFSSEKLFF. For the CDR3, the DNA is TGTGCCAGCAGCTTTTCCAGTGAAAAACTGTTTTTT.

This chain uses TRBV16 with TRBJ2-7, with 9 bases matching TRBD1. With V trimmed by 3 bases and J by 3 bases, 3 bases remained unmatched. The germline V gene encodes CDR1 KGHSY and CDR2 FQNENV. This CDR3 has 14 amino acids. The CDR3 DNA is TGTGCCAGCAGCCACGGGACAGGGCTCTACGAGCAGTACTTC. It specifies CASSHGTGLYEQYF. The full variable domain, rest sourced from reference TRBV16 and TRBJ2-7, is GEEVAQTPKHLVRGEGQKAKLYCAPIKGHSYVFWYQQVLKNEFKFLISFQNENVFDETGMPKERFSAKCLPNSPCSLEIQATKLEDSAVYFCASSHGTGLYEQYFGPGTRLTVT.

This chain links TRBV10-3 with TRBJ2-7; D possibly corresponds to TRBD1 (5 bases). Germline V gives CDR1 ENHRY, CDR2 SYGVKD. Between the trimmed V and J ends, which lost 3 bases and 3 bases, there was a span of 15 bases. This CDR3 has 15 residues. The CDR3 bases are TGTGCCATCAGTGATCCGCAGGGAACTGGCTACGAGCAGTACTTC. Its translation is CAISDPQGTGYEQYF.